This entry describes one T cell receptor beta chain. These data originate in a study of blood T cell repertoires in COVID-19. Study as a whole: The samples span acute and convalescent COVID-19 from the United States, Italy and Spain. PBMCs, B-cell-depleted T cells, or T cells were the source of the cDNA or gDNA that made up the material.

Germline CDR1 SNHLY, CDR2 FYNNEI. The ends lost 6 bases at V and 1 base at J; junction bases unmatched: 10. This CDR3 spans 16 amino acids. In the authors' workflow: Amplified reference gene primers provided the basis for estimating nucleated cell counts. Profiled with immunoSEQ multiplex PCR; TCRdb holds only in-frame clones, not every one. D and trimming come from the DNA, and the V and J calls and clone size come from that table. The profile shows 200,000 or so clones, 75% to 90% of them singletons. Sequenced material: peripheral blood. J is TRBJ2-7 and V is TRBV2; 9 nucleotides agree with TRBD1. This clonotype was sampled from a man in his 60s who had recovered from COVID-19. This CDR3 is CASSAKQGAQSYEQYF. The CDR3 DNA is TGTGCCAGCAGCGCTAAACAGGGGGCGCAGTCCTACGAGCAGTACTTC.